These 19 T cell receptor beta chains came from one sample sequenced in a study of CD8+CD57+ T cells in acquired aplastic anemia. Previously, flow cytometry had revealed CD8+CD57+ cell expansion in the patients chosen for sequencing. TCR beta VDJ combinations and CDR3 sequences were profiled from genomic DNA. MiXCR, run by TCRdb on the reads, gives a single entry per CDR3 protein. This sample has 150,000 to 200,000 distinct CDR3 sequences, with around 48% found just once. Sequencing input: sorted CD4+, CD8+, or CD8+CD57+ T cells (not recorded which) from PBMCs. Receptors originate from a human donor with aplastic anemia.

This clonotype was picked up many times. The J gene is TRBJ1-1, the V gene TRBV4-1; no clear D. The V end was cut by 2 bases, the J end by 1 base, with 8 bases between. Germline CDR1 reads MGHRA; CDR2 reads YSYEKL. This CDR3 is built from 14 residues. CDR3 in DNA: TGCGCCAGCAGCCAACCTATGGGGAACACTGAAGCTTTCTTT. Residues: CASSQPMGNTEAFF.

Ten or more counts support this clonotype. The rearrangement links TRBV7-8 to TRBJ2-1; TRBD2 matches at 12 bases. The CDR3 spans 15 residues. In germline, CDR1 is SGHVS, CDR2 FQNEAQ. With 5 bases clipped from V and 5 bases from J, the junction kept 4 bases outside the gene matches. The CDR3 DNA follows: TGTGCCAGCAGCCCCTGGACTAGCGGGAACAATGAGCAGTTCTTC. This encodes CASSPWTSGNNEQFF.

CDR3 bases: TGTGCCAGCAGTTCACAGGGGGAGCAGTACTTC. It is translated as CASSSQGEQYF. This sequence joins TRBV2 and TRBJ2-7; 7 bases agree with TRBD1. Germline-derived CDR1 and CDR2 are SNHLY and FYNNEI. The CDR3 has 11 amino acids. V lost 5 bases to trimming and J lost 7 bases; unmatched junction nucleotides: 2. Using reference TRBV2 and TRBJ2-7 for the parts outside the CDR3, the full variable domain is EPEVTQTPSHQVTQMGQEVILRCVPISNHLYFYWYRQILGQKVEFLVSFYNNEISEKSEIFDDQFSVERPDGSNFTLKIRSTKLEDSAMYFCASSSQGEQYFGPGTRLTVT.

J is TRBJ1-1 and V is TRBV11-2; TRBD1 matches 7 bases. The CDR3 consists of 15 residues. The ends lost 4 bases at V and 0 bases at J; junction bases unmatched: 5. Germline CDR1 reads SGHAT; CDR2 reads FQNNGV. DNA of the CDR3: TGTGCCAGCAGCTCATGGGACAGTATGAACACTGAAGCTTTCTTT. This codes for CASSSWDSMNTEAFF. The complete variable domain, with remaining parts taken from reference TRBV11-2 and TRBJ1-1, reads EAGVAQSPRYKIIEKRQSVAFWCNPISGHATLYWYQQILGQGPKLLIQFQNNGVVDDSQLPKDRFSAERLKGVDSTLKIQPAKLEDSAVYLCASSSWDSMNTEAFFGQGTRLTVV.

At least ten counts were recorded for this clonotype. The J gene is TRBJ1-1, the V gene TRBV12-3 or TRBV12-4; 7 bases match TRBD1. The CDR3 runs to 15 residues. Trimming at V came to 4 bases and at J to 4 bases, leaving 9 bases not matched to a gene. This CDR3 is CASSWAGGRGTEAFF. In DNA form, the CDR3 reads TGTGCCAGCAGTTGGGCAGGGGGTCGAGGCACTGAAGCTTTCTTT.

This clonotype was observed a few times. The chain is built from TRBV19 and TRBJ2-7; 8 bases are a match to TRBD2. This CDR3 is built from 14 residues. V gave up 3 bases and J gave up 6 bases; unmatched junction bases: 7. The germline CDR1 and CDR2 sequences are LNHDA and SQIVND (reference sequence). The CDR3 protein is CASSIVTSVREQYF. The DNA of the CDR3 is TGTGCCAGTAGTATCGTGACTAGCGTGCGCGAGCAGTACTTC.

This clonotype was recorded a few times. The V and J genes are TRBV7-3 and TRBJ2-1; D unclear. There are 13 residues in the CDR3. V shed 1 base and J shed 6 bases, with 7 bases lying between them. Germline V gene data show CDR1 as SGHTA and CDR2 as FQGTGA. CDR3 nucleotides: TGTGCCAGCAGCTTAAAAGGCCGCAATGAGCAGTTCTTC. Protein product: CASSLKGRNEQFF.

In DNA, the CDR3 is TGCAGCGTTGAAGGGACGAGGGCGGGAGGCTACACCTTC. Translated: CSVEGTRAGGYTF. The rearrangement uses TRBV29-1 and TRBJ1-2; D unresolved. CDR3 size: 13 residues. V shed 1 base and J shed 8 bases, with 14 bases lying between them. Per the germline V gene, CDR1 is SQVTM and CDR2 is ANQGSEA.

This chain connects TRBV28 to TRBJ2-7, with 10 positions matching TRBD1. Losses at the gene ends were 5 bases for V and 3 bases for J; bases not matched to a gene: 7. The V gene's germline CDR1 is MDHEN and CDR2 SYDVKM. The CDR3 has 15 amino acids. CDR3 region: CASSPSRDRGYEQYF. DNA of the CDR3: TGTGCCAGCAGTCCAAGCCGGGACAGGGGCTACGAGCAGTACTTC.

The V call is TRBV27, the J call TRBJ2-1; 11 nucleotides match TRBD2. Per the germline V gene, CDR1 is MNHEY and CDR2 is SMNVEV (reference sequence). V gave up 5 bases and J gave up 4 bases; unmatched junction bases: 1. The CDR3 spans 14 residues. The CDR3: CASSTSGSYNEQFF. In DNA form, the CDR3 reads TGTGCCAGCAGTACTAGCGGGAGTTACAATGAGCAGTTCTTC.

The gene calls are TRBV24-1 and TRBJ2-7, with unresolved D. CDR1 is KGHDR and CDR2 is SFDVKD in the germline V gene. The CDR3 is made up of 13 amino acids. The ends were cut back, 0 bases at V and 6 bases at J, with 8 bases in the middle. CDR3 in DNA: TGTGCCACCAGTGATTTGGCTTCCCTCGAGCAGTACTTC. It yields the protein CATSDLASLEQYF.

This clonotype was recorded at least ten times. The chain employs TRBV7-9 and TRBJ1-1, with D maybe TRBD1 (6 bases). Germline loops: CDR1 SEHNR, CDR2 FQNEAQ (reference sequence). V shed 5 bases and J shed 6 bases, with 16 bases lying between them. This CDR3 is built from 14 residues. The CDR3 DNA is TGTGCCAGCAGCAGGACAGTAGGAACCTCTGAAGCTTTCTTT. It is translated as CASSRTVGTSEAFF.

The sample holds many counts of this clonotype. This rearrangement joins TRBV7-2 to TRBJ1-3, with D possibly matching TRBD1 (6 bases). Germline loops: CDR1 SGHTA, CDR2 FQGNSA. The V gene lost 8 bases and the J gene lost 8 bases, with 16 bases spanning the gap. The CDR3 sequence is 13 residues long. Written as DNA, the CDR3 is TGTGCCAGCCAAACAGGGTCGAAGGACACCATATATTTT. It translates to CASQTGSKDTIYF.

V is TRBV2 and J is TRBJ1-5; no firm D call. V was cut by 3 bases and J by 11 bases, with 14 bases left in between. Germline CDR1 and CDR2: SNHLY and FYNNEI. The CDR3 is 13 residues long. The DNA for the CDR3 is TGTGCCAGCAGTGACGTCACTCGCGGGGCCCAGCATTTT. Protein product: CASSDVTRGAQHF.

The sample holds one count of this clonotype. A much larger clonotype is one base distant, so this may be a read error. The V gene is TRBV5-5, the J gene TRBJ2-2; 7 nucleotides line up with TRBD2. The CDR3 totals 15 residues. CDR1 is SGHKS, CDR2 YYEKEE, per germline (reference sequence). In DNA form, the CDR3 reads TGTGCCAGCGGTTTACTAGCGACTAACATCGGGGAGCTGTTTTTT. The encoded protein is CASGLLATNIGELFF.

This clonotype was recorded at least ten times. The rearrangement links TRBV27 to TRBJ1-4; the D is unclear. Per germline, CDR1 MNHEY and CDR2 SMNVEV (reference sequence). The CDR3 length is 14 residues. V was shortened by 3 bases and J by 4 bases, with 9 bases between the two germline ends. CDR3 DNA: TGTGCCAGCAGTTTTGGCCAGCATAATGAAAAACTGTTTTTT. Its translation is CASSFGQHNEKLFF.

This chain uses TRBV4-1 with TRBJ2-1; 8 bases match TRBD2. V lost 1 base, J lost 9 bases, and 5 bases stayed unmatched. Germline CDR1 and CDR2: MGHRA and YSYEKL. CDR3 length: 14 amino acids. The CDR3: CASSQASGRAEQFF. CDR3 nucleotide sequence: TGCGCCAGCAGCCAAGCAAGCGGGAGAGCTGAGCAGTTCTTC.

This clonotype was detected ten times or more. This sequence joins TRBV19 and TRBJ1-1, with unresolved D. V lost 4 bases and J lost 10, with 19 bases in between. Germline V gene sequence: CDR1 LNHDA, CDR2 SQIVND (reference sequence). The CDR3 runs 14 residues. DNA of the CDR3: TGTGCCAGTAGTACCCCGAGTGATGGGGTAGTAGCTTTCTTT. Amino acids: CASSTPSDGVVAFF.

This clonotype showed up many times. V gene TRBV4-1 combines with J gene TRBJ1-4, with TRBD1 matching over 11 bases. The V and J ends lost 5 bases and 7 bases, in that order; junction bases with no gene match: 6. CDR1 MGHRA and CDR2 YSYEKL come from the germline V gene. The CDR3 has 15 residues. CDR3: CASSWTGGAVEKLFF. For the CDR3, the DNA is TGCGCCAGCAGCTGGACAGGGGGCGCGGTTGAAAAACTGTTTTTT.